The 6 T cell receptor beta chains in this list originate from one sample, sequenced in a study of blood T cell repertoires in COVID-19. TCRdb's table, derived via immunoSEQ multiplex PCR, lists solely in-frame clones and lacks some. The table lists about 60,000 clones, around 82% of them singletons, with more than 8% in the top ten. What was sequenced was peripheral blood. These receptors came from a woman aged 80 or older with acute or convalescent COVID-19.

The sample holds a few counts of this clone. The rearrangement joins TRBV3-1 (or the pseudogene TRBV3-2) to TRBJ1-4; D is ambiguous. Per germline, CDR1 LGHDT and CDR2 YNNKEL (reference sequence). The ends were cut back, 1 base at V and 0 bases at J, with 6 bases in the middle. CDR3 length equals 15 residues. This CDR3 reads CASSQAVSTNEKLFF. Here the CDR3 DNA reads TGTGCCAGCAGCCAAGCCGTCTCAACTAATGAAAAACTGTTTTTT.

The chain has TRBV24-1 and TRBJ2-5, with TRBD1 matching 11 bases. Germline V gene data show CDR1 as KGHDR and CDR2 as SFDVKD. The CDR3 is 15 amino acids. Germline trimming cut 5 bases from V and 2 bases from J; bases unmatched to any gene: 3. CDR3 residues: CATSAGTGGQETQYF. CDR3 nucleotides: TGTGCCACCAGTGCCGGGACAGGGGGTCAAGAGACCCAGTACTTC.

CDR3 loop: CASSEGDQPQHF. In DNA, the CDR3 is TGTGCCAGCAGTGAAGGGGATCAGCCCCAGCATTTT. The genes are TRBV27 and TRBJ1-5, with D maybe TRBD1 (5 bases). The germline V gene encodes CDR1 MNHEY and CDR2 SMNVEV (reference sequence). The V end was cut by 5 bases, the J end by 5 bases, with 7 bases between. The CDR3 covers 12 residues.

This chain links TRBV19 with TRBJ1-1, with D uncertain. Germline V gives CDR1 LNHDA, CDR2 SQIVND (reference sequence). Deletions cut 5 bases from V and 2 bases from J, with 9 bases between. The CDR3 covers 13 residues. CDR3 protein: CASSLGRNTEAFF. The DNA of the CDR3 is TGTGCCAGTAGTTTGGGCCGCAACACTGAAGCTTTCTTT.

The V call is TRBV19, the J call TRBJ1-5; no clear D. Germline V CDR1 and CDR2: LNHDA, SQIVND (reference sequence). V gave up 7 bases and J gave up 0 bases, with 7 bases separating them. The CDR3 extends over 13 amino acids. Here the CDR3 reads CASKPISNQPQHF. The CDR3 nucleotides read TGTGCCAGTAAGCCGATTAGCAATCAGCCCCAGCATTTT.

This clone showed up just once. The chain joins TRBV5-1 to TRBJ2-1; TRBD2 agrees at 10 bases. Trimming removed 2 bases from V and 3 bases from J; junction bases left unmatched: 2. This CDR3 region has 15 residues. Looked up from germline, CDR1 is SGHRS and CDR2 is YFSETQ. The CDR3 region is CASSLGLADYNEQFF. CDR3 DNA: TGCGCCAGCAGCTTAGGACTAGCGGACTACAATGAGCAGTTCTTC.